The 13 T cell receptor beta chains in this list originate from one sample, sequenced in a study of T cell responses to AZD1222 COVID-19 vaccine. Measured with immunoSEQ multiplex PCR; TCRdb has only the in-frame clones, and not every one. The sample includes over 100,000 clones, about 85% of them seen just once. Here the sequenced sample was peripheral blood, taken 28 days after the second AZD1222 dose. The receptors originated from an adult who received the AZD1222 COVID-19 vaccine.

The V and J genes are TRBV19 and TRBJ2-2; maybe TRBD2 (6 bases). Germline V lookup: CDR1 LNHDA, CDR2 SQIVND (reference sequence). V was trimmed by 8 bases and J by 0 bases, leaving 10 bases between them. The CDR3 covers 14 residues. The CDR3 DNA is TGTGCCAGTGCGGGGTACGCGAACACCGGGGAGCTGTTTTTT. Protein sequence: CASAGYANTGELFF.

The chain employs TRBV10-3 and TRBJ1-5; D not certain. The V and J ends lost 2 bases and 2 bases respectively, with 10 bases between them. CDR1 ENHRY and CDR2 SYGVKD come from the germline V gene. The CDR3 consists of 15 residues. The CDR3 reads CAISEGIEGNQPQHF. In DNA form, the CDR3 reads TGTGCCATCAGTGAGGGGATCGAGGGCAATCAGCCCCAGCATTTT.

The chain has TRBV27 and TRBJ1-1; tentatively, D is TRBD1 (6 bases). The CDR3 loop spans 13 amino acids. V lost 5 bases and J lost 3, with 10 bases in between. Germline loops: CDR1 MNHEY, CDR2 SMNVEV (reference sequence). This CDR3 is CASSRQGYTEAFF. CDR3 nucleotides: TGTGCCAGCAGTCGCCAGGGGTACACTGAAGCTTTCTTT.

The chain employs TRBV7-2 and TRBJ2-1, with D possibly being TRBD2 (7 bases). Trimming removed 2 bases at V and 10 bases at J, with 15 bases between. CDR3 length: 14 residues. Looked up from germline, CDR1 is SGHTA and CDR2 is FQGNSA. CDR3 amino acids: CASSLRGGAWEQFF. In DNA form, the CDR3 reads TGTGCCAGCAGCTTACGAGGGGGGGCCTGGGAGCAGTTCTTC.

The J gene is TRBJ1-2, the V gene TRBV7-8, with no clear D. The CDR3 is made up of 13 amino acids. Germline V gene sequence: CDR1 SGHVS, CDR2 FQNEAQ. Trimming cost V 5 bases and J 3 bases, with 10 bases left between them. In nucleotides, the CDR3 is TGTGCCAGCAGCCCCTTGAGCGACTATGGCTACACCTTC. It translates to CASSPLSDYGYTF.

J is TRBJ1-1 and V is TRBV19, with D maybe TRBD1 (5 bases). V shed 6 bases and J shed 5 bases, with 7 bases lying between them. Germline loops: CDR1 LNHDA, CDR2 SQIVND (reference sequence). The CDR3 is 11 amino acids. The CDR3 DNA sequence: TGTGCCAGTAGGGCAGGGACTGAAGCTTTCTTT. Its protein is CASRAGTEAFF.

The chain uses TRBV2 and TRBJ1-1; D gene unclear. This CDR3 spans 12 amino acids. The V gene lost 3 bases and the J gene lost 11 bases, with 13 bases spanning the gap. CDR1 and CDR2 (germline): SNHLY, FYNNEI. The CDR3, as DNA: TGTGCCAGCAGTGAGCCGCCCTCGAGGGCTTTCTTT. This gives the protein CASSEPPSRAFF.

The chain recombines TRBV9 with TRBJ1-1; tentative D call: TRBD1 (5 bases). The CDR3 consists of 14 residues. The germline V gene encodes CDR1 SGDLS and CDR2 YYNGEE. The germline V and J ends were trimmed by 0 bases and 4 bases, with 10 bases remaining between them. The CDR3 DNA reads TGTGCCAGCAGCGTAGCTCCGGGGGGCACTGAAGCTTTCTTT. This translates into CASSVAPGGTEAFF.

This chain uses TRBV6-4 with TRBJ2-1, with 7 bases matching TRBD2. Germline trimming cut 5 bases from V and 7 bases from J; bases unmatched to any gene: 5. The CDR3 covers 13 residues. Germline values: CDR1 MRHNA, CDR2 SNTAGT. The CDR3 region is CASSLLAGNEQFF. CDR3 DNA sequence: TGTGCCAGCAGTCTTTTAGCGGGTAATGAGCAGTTCTTC.

The chain is built from TRBV7-3 and TRBJ2-7, with D unclear. Looked up from germline, CDR1 is SGHTA and CDR2 is FQGTGA. This CDR3 contains 11 residues. Trimming cost V 4 bases and J 5 bases, with 6 bases left between them. The CDR3 sequence: CASSSVDEQYF. CDR3 coding DNA: TGTGCCAGCAGCTCGGTCGACGAGCAGTACTTC.

The chain has TRBV2 and TRBJ2-7, with D uncertain. The germline V gene encodes CDR1 SNHLY and CDR2 FYNNEI. Trimming shortened V by 4 bases and J by 0 bases, and 7 bases separated the two germline ends. This CDR3 spans 13 amino acids. The DNA for the CDR3 is TGTGCCAGCAGTGTTCCCAGCTCCTACGAGCAGTACTTC. It codes for CASSVPSSYEQYF.

This chain's CDR3 is CASSEVGTRSSYNSPLHF. The CDR3 DNA reads as TGTGCCAGCAGTGAGGTTGGGACAAGGAGCTCCTATAATTCACCCCTCCACTTT. The gene calls are TRBV2 and TRBJ1-6, with D possibly being TRBD1 (6 bases). This CDR3 is built from 18 residues. The germline V and J ends were trimmed by 3 bases and 0 bases, with 15 bases remaining between them. Germline loops: CDR1 SNHLY, CDR2 FYNNEI.

J is TRBJ1-5 and V is TRBV15; D remains ambiguous. The CDR3 is 14 amino acids. CDR1 and CDR2 (germline): LNHNV, YYDKDF (reference sequence). Between the trimmed V and J ends, which lost 0 bases and 2 bases, there was a span of 5 bases. CDR3 sequence (DNA): TGTGCCACCAGCAGAGACAGGCGCAATCAGCCCCAGCATTTT. Amino acid sequence: CATSRDRRNQPQHF.